Shown below are 8 T cell receptor beta chains from a single sample sequenced in a study of Ad26.COV2.S vaccination and SARS-CoV-2 variants. Stated treatment: around 19 received Ad26.COV2.S at low or high dose, single or two shots; a few received placebo; per-sample allocation not given. Specimens were obtained on day 63 following the first vaccine or placebo injection. Measured with immunoSEQ multiplex PCR; TCRdb has only the in-frame clones, and not every one. The sample yields approximately 450,000 clones, roughly 90% seen once. The sequencing here drew on peripheral blood, taken in a trial of Ad26.COV2.S vaccine versus placebo. The receptors derive from a person between 18 and 65 years old who received the Ad26.COV2.S COVID-19 vaccine or a placebo.

The CDR3 reads CASSVGSNTGELFF. As DNA, the CDR3 is TGTGCCAGCAGCGTGGGATCGAACACCGGGGAGCTGTTTTTT. This chain links TRBV14 with TRBJ2-2; D is undetermined. Trimming removed 5 bases from V and 0 bases from J, with 7 bases in between. Germline CDR1 SGHDN, CDR2 FVKESK. This CDR3 has 14 amino acids.

This chain uses TRBV6-6 with TRBJ2-1; D gene ambiguous. CDR1 and CDR2 from the germline V gene are MNHNY and SVGAGI (reference sequence). V gave up 7 bases and J gave up 4 bases, with 11 bases separating them. The CDR3 has 13 amino acids. CDR3 bases: TGTGCCAGCACGGTGGACGGTTACAATGAGCAGTTCTTC. It is translated as CASTVDGYNEQFF.

This chain joins TRBV19 and TRBJ1-5; the D gene is possibly TRBD1 (6 bases). This CDR3 region has 13 residues. CDR1 is LNHDA, CDR2 SQIVND, per germline (reference sequence). With 9 bases removed from V and 0 bases from J, the gap between germline ends came to 9 bases. The CDR3 sequence is CASLGHSNQPQHF. The CDR3 nucleotides are TGTGCCAGCCTGGGACATAGCAATCAGCCCCAGCATTTT.

The chain employs TRBV4-3 and TRBJ2-1, with D perhaps matching TRBD1 or TRBD2 (5 bases each). Germline CDR1 and CDR2: LGHNA and YSLEER. The CDR3 length is 13 residues. Trimming left V 0 bases short and J 8 bases short, with 8 bases between. The CDR3 loop is CASSQERGYEQFF. CDR3 bases: TGCGCCAGCAGCCAAGAGAGGGGTTATGAGCAGTTCTTC.

The rearrangement uses TRBV29-1 and TRBJ2-1; D not resolved. CDR1 is SQVTM and CDR2 is ANQGSEA in the germline V gene. The CDR3 loop spans 13 amino acids. V lost 4 bases to trimming and J lost 10 bases, with 17 bases between them. The CDR3, as DNA: TGCAGCGTTGCGCGGACCACAATGGAGGAGCAGTTCTTC. It codes for CSVARTTMEEQFF.

The chain recombines TRBV6-2 or TRBV6-3 with TRBJ2-3; D is uncertain. Germline assignment: CDR1 MNHEY and CDR2 SVGEGT. Trimming took 2 bases from V and 4 from J, leaving 4 bases between them. The CDR3 extends over 12 amino acids. CDR3 DNA sequence: TGTGCCAGCAGTTACCTAGCAGATACGCAGTATTTT. This codes for CASSYLADTQYF.

The V and J genes are TRBV7-8 and TRBJ2-3, with TRBD1 matching over 10 bases. CDR1 SGHVS and CDR2 FQNEAQ come from the germline V gene. V was clipped by 2 bases and J by 4 bases; unmatched bases: 6. The CDR3 totals 16 residues. The CDR3 DNA follows: TGTGCCAGCAGCTTAAACGGACAGGGGGTCGCAGATACGCAGTATTTT. Its translation: CASSLNGQGVADTQYF. The whole variable domain, remainder taken from reference TRBV7-8 and TRBJ2-3, is GAGVSQSPRYKVAKRGQDVALRCDPISGHVSLFWYQQALGQGPEFLTYFQNEAQLDKSGLPSDRFFAERPEGSVSTLKIQRTQQEDSAVYLCASSLNGQGVADTQYFGPGTRLTVL.

The chain joins TRBV6-2 or TRBV6-3 to TRBJ2-1; possibly TRBD1 or TRBD2 for D (6 bases each). Trimming pared 5 bases from V and 4 bases from J, leaving 12 bases between. This CDR3 is built from 14 residues. From germline, CDR1 is MNHEY and CDR2 SVGEGT. Here the CDR3 DNA reads TGTGCCAGCAGTGACCGGGGGCAGTACAATGAGCAGTTCTTC. The encoded protein is CASSDRGQYNEQFF.